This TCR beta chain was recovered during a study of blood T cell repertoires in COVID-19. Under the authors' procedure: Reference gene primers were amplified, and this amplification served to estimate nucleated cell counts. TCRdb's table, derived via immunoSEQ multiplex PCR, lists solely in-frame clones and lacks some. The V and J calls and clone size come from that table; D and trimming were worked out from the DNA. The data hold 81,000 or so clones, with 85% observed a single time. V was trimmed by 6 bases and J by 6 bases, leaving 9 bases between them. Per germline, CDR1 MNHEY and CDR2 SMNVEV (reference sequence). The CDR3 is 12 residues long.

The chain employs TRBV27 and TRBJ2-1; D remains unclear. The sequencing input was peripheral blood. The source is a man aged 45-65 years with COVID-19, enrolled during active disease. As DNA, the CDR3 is TGTGCCAGCAGCCCAACTGTCAATGAGCAGTTCTTC. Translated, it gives CASSPTVNEQFF.